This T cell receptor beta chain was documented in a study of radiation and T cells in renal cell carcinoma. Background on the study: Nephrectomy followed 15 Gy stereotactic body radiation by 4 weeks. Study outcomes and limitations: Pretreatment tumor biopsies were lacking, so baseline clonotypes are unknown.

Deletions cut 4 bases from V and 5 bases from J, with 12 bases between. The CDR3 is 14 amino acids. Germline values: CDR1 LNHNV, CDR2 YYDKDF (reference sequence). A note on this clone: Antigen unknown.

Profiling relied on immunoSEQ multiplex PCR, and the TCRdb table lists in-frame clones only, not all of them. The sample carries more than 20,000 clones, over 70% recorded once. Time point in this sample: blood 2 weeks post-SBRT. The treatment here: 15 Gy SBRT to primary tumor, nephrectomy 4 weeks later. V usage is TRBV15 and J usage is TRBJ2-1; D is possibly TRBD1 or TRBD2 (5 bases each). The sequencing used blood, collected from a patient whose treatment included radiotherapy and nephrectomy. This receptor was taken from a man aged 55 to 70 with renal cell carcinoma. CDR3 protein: CATSNRDGHNEQFF. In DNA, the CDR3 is TGTGCCACCAGCAACCGGGACGGCCACAATGAGCAGTTCTTC.